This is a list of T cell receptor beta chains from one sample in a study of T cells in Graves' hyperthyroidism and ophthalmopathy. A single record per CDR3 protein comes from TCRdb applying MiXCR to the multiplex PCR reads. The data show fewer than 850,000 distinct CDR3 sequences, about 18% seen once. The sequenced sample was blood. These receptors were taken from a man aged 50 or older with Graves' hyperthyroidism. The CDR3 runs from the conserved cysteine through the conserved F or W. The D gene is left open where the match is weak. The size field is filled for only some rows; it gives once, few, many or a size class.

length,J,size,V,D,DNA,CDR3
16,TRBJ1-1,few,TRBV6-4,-,TGTGCCAGCAGTGCCCTTGTGGGAGCAGGTAACACTGAAGCTTTCTTT,CASSALVGAGNTEAFF
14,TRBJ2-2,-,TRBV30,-,TGTGCCTGGACCCTTCTCGTGAACACCGGGGAGCTGTTTTTT,CAWTLLVNTGELFF
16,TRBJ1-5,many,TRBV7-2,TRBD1,TGTGCCAGCAGCGGACCCGGGACAGAGGGGAATCAGCCCCAGCATTTT,CASSGPGTEGNQPQHF
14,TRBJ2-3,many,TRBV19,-,TGTGCCAGCAGTCAGGGACCTAGCACAGATACGCAGTATTTT,CASSQGPSTDTQYF
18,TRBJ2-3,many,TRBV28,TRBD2,TGTGCCAGCAGTTTAAGTAGCGGGAGGTTACTTAGCACAGATACGCAGTATTTT,CASSLSSGRLLSTDTQYF
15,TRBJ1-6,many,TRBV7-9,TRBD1,TGTGCCAGCACCTCCTCAGGGGGAAAAAATTCACCCCTCCACTTT,CASTSSGGKNSPLHF
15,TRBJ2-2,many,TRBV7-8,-,TGTGCCAGCAGCTCCGGGAGCAGCCGGGCCGGGGAGCTGTTTTTT,CASSSGSSRAGELFF
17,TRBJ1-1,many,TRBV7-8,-,TGTGCCAGCAGCTTAGTAGGGAGGGAACGGGGGAACACTGAAGCTTTCTTT,CASSLVGRERGNTEAFF
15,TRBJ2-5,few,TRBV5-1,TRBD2,TGCGCCAGCAGCTTTCAGCGGGAACCTCAAGAGACCCAGTACTTC,CASSFQREPQETQYF
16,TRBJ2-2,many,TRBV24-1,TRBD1,TGTGCCACCAGTGACCCGGGACAGGGAAGTACCGGGGAGCTGTTTTTT,CATSDPGQGSTGELFF
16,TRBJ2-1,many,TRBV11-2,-,TGTGCCAGCAGCTTAGACGCACAGCACACCTACAATGAGCAGTTCTTC,CASSLDAQHTYNEQFF
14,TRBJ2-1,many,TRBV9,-,TGTGCCAGCAGCCCACCCTCTAGCGTCCATGAGCAGTTCTTC,CASSPPSSVHEQFF
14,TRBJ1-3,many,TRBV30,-,TGTGCCTGGAGACCGGGAATGGCTGGAAACACCATATATTTT,CAWRPGMAGNTIYF